One and the same sample provided the 14 T cell receptor beta chains below, sequenced in a study of blood T cells in healthy people across ages. Then a second PCR, running about 6 to 12 cycles, was carried out with a sample-barcoded 5' primer and a J-beta primer mix. One entry per CDR3 protein results from TCRdb running MiXCR on the 5' RACE reads. This table holds over 300,000 distinct CDR3 sequences, about 55% found once. The sequencing input was blood. These TCRs come from a man aged 55 to 70 in good health.

This rearrangement joins TRBV27 to TRBJ1-2; D gene uncertain. From germline, CDR1 is MNHEY and CDR2 SMNVEV (reference sequence). Deletions cut 6 bases from V and 3 bases from J, with 11 bases between. The CDR3 is 13 residues long. The CDR3 nucleotides read TGTGCCAGCAGCAGATCGGGAGACTATGGCTACACCTTC. Encoded protein: CASSRSGDYGYTF.

The chain uses TRBV10-3 and TRBJ2-3; tentatively, D is TRBD2 (7 bases). CDR1 ENHRY and CDR2 SYGVKD come from the germline V gene. V dropped 2 bases and J dropped 1 base, with 16 bases sitting between them. CDR3 length: 17 amino acids. The CDR3 loop is CAISEGRGALGTDTQYF. The CDR3, as DNA: TGTGCCATCAGTGAGGGACGGGGGGCATTGGGCACAGATACGCAGTATTTT.

The table lists this clonotype with a few counts. J is TRBJ2-4 and V is TRBV6-2 or TRBV6-3; weak D call: TRBD2 (5 bases). This CDR3 is 12 amino acids long. Trimming took 5 bases from V and 13 from J, leaving 15 bases between them. CDR1 and CDR2 (germline): MNHEY, SVGEGT. In nucleotides, the CDR3 is TGTGCCAGCAGTAACCCCGGAGGCGGGCAGTACTTC. Protein sequence: CASSNPGGGQYF.

At least ten counts were recorded for this clonotype. This rearrangement joins TRBV5-1 to TRBJ2-3, with 7 bases that match TRBD2. Germline trimming cut 4 bases from V and 4 bases from J; bases unmatched to any gene: 9. The CDR3 is 15 amino acids. Germline V gives CDR1 SGHRS, CDR2 YFSETQ. CDR3: CASSPDLAGADTQYF. DNA for the CDR3: TGCGCCAGCAGCCCCGACCTTGCGGGGGCAGATACGCAGTATTTT.

Turning to this clonotype: The germline gene is not matched at one end of the junction; a read error may be the cause. The chain combines TRBV25-1 with TRBJ2-7; no clear D gene. Germline V gene lookup returns CDR1 MGHDK and CDR2 SYGVNS. There are 13 residues in the CDR3. The CDR3 coding sequence is TGTGTCAGCACCACGCCCGGCATCTACGAGCAGTACTTC. The encoded protein is CVSTTPGIYEQYF.

This clonotype was counted only a few times. CDR3 sequence (DNA): TGTGCCAGCAGCCCGGACTACACAGATACGCAGTATTTT. Translated: CASSPDYTDTQYF. The V call is TRBV7-2, the J call TRBJ2-3, with a tentative D call TRBD2 (6 bases). The V gene's germline CDR1 is SGHTA and CDR2 FQGNSA. This CDR3 is 13 amino acids long. V gave up 5 bases and J gave up 2 bases, with 8 bases separating them.

The V call is TRBV7-2, the J call TRBJ2-5, with 9 bases that match TRBD1. The CDR3 runs 13 residues. Germline V gene lookup returns CDR1 SGHTA and CDR2 FQGNSA. V gave up 7 bases and J gave up 4 bases; unmatched junction bases: 4. CDR3 protein: CASIPDRGETQYF. The CDR3 bases are TGTGCCAGCATCCCGGACAGGGGAGAGACCCAGTACTTC.

The chain carries TRBV5-1 and TRBJ1-1; D might be TRBD1 (5 bases). V dropped 0 bases and J dropped 3 bases, with 12 bases sitting between them. The CDR3 totals 15 residues. Germline V gene data show CDR1 as SGHRS and CDR2 as YFSETQ. CDR3 protein: CASSLGGLEDTEAFF. The CDR3 region has the DNA TGCGCCAGCAGCTTGGGGGGGTTAGAGGACACTGAAGCTTTCTTT. Looking up the rest from reference TRBV5-1 and TRBJ1-1 gives the full variable domain: KAGVTQTPRYLIKTRGQQVTLSCSPISGHRSVSWYQQTPGQGLQFLFEYFSETQRNKGNFPGRFSGRQFSNSRSEMNVSTLELGDSALYLCASSLGGLEDTEAFFGQGTRLTVV.

Regarding this clonotype: At one end, the junction sequence differs from germline, possibly due to a read error. The V gene is TRBV7-7, the J gene TRBJ2-5; TRBD1 matches 9 bases. The CDR3 is 16 residues long. CDR1 is SSHAT, CDR2 FNYEAQ, per germline (reference sequence). CDR3 amino acids: CASSFFRTGEQETQYF. DNA of the CDR3: TGTGCTAGCAGCTTTTTCCGGACAGGGGAGCAAGAGACCCAGTACTTC.

The chain uses TRBV29-1 and TRBJ1-2; TRBD1 matches 7 bases. V was pared by 6 bases and J by 7 bases, with 11 bases of the junction left unmatched. Germline values: CDR1 SQVTM, CDR2 ANQGSEA. There are 13 residues in the CDR3. Here the CDR3 DNA reads TGCAGCGTCGCCGGGACAGTTTCTTCTGGCTACACCTTC. Translation gives CSVAGTVSSGYTF.

The V gene is TRBV5-1, the J gene TRBJ2-7; D is unresolved. The V end was cut by 4 bases, the J end by 3 bases, with 11 bases between. The V gene's germline CDR1 is SGHRS and CDR2 YFSETQ. This CDR3 spans 13 amino acids. This chain's CDR3 is CASSLWPLYEQYF. The CDR3 region has the DNA TGCGCCAGCAGCCTCTGGCCTCTCTACGAGCAGTACTTC.

The rearrangement joins TRBV6-1 to TRBJ2-1; the D is unclear. CDR1 is MNHNS and CDR2 is SASEGT in the germline V gene. V lost 6 bases and J 5 bases, leaving 14 bases between the germline ends. The CDR3 loop spans 14 amino acids. CDR3 bases: TGTGCCAGCAGCTACGGACCAGGAGACAATGAGCAGTTCTTC. This codes for CASSYGPGDNEQFF.

This clonotype has just one count. This chain links TRBV7-2 with TRBJ2-3; D unresolved. Trimming took 4 bases from V and 2 from J, leaving 4 bases between them. Germline CDR1 reads SGHTA; CDR2 reads FQGNSA. The length of the CDR3 is 12 residues. CDR3 amino acids: CASSSITDTQYF. CDR3 nucleotide sequence: TGTGCCAGCAGCTCGATCACAGATACGCAGTATTTT.

The chain has TRBV7-9 and TRBJ2-1; perhaps TRBD2 as D (5 bases). Matching the DNA end better, TRBJ2-7 makes the J call doubtful. The CDR3 is made up of 16 amino acids. The germline V gene encodes CDR1 SEHNR and CDR2 FQNEAQ (reference sequence). CDR3 protein: CASSPLDYGVNGEQYF. Here the CDR3 DNA reads TGTGCCAGCAGCCCCTTAGACTACGGAGTTAACGGCGAGCAGTACTTC.